These T cell receptor beta chains were read from a single sample in a study of regulatory T cells in long-lasting Graves disease. TCRdb re-analysed the multiplex PCR reads in MiXCR, keeping a single row per CDR3 protein. The sample holds roughly 380,000 distinct CDR3 sequences; over 15% are singletons and the top ten take 25% to 30%. The same specimen was also included in a second study, on T cells in Graves' hyperthyroidism and ophthalmopathy.

Sample: peripheral blood mononuclear cells (PBMCs), taken at new diagnosis, from a patient treated with antithyroid drugs. The receptor source for this set is a man between 40 and 49 years old with Graves disease. The CDR3 runs from the conserved cysteine through the conserved F or W. Fields, in order: D gene, clone size, V gene, J gene, CDR3 protein, CDR3 DNA. The D gene is left open where the match is weak. Some rows have no size entry. The others give once, few or many, or a class for an expanded clone.

d_call: -
clone_size: -
v_call: TRBV5-1
j_call: TRBJ2-3
cdr3_aa: CASSLLHGIDTQYF
cdr3_nt: TGCGCCAGCAGCCTCCTTCATGGTATCGATACGCAGTATTTT

d_call: -
clone_size: many
v_call: TRBV29-1
j_call: TRBJ2-7
cdr3_aa: CSVDQGTSYEQYF
cdr3_nt: TGCAGCGTTGACCAGGGAACCTCCTACGAGCAGTACTTC

d_call: -
clone_size: many
v_call: TRBV30
j_call: TRBJ1-2
cdr3_aa: CAWSGMGGYGYTF
cdr3_nt: TGTGCCTGGAGTGGAATGGGTGGATATGGCTACACCTTC

d_call: -
clone_size: -
v_call: TRBV9
j_call: TRBJ1-2
cdr3_aa: CASSPTGRPTNYGYTF
cdr3_nt: TGTGCCAGCAGCCCCACCGGGAGGCCAACTAACTATGGCTACACCTTC

d_call: -
clone_size: many
v_call: TRBV6-1
j_call: TRBJ2-7
cdr3_aa: CASSGTAGSKYEQYF
cdr3_nt: TGTGCCAGCAGTGGGACGGCGGGGAGCAAGTACGAGCAGTACTTC

d_call: -
clone_size: many
v_call: TRBV20-1
j_call: TRBJ2-3
cdr3_aa: CSASAPIGTDTQYF
cdr3_nt: TGCAGTGCTAGCGCACCTATCGGCACAGATACGCAGTATTTT

d_call: TRBD2
clone_size: once
v_call: TRBV6-5
j_call: TRBJ2-7
cdr3_aa: CASSYSRLYGGGAGEQYF
cdr3_nt: TGTGCCAGCAGTTACTCGAGATTGTATGGCGGGGGGGCGGGGGAGCAGTACTTC

d_call: TRBD1
clone_size: few
v_call: TRBV7-3
j_call: TRBJ1-2
cdr3_aa: CASSPGGTGYGYTF
cdr3_nt: TGTGCCAGCAGCCCAGGGGGCACCGGCTATGGCTACACCTTC

d_call: -
clone_size: many
v_call: TRBV5-1
j_call: TRBJ2-3
cdr3_aa: CASSFMEDTQYF
cdr3_nt: TGCGCCAGCAGCTTTATGGAAGATACGCAGTATTTT

d_call: -
clone_size: few
v_call: TRBV7-8
j_call: TRBJ2-7
cdr3_aa: CASSPHPAGTSYEQYF
cdr3_nt: TGTGCCAGCAGCCCCCACCCGGCAGGGACCTCCTACGAGCAGTACTTC

d_call: -
clone_size: many
v_call: TRBV6-5
j_call: TRBJ2-5
cdr3_aa: CASSYVTGPQETQYF
cdr3_nt: TGTGCCAGCAGTTACGTAACAGGCCCCCAAGAGACCCAGTACTTC

d_call: -
clone_size: many
v_call: TRBV6-1
j_call: TRBJ2-1
cdr3_aa: CASRPGAYNEQFF
cdr3_nt: TGTGCCAGCAGGCCGGGTGCCTACAATGAGCAGTTCTTC

d_call: -
clone_size: many
v_call: TRBV10-3
j_call: TRBJ2-3
cdr3_aa: CAISESTWTRRTDTQYF
cdr3_nt: TGTGCCATCAGTGAGTCGACGTGGACTCGACGCACAGATACGCAGTATTTT

d_call: -
clone_size: -
v_call: TRBV11-3
j_call: TRBJ2-2
cdr3_aa: CASRPGLHAGELFF
cdr3_nt: TGTGCCAGCAGGCCGGGACTCCACGCCGGGGAGCTGTTTTTT

d_call: TRBD1
clone_size: -
v_call: TRBV3-1
j_call: TRBJ1-5
cdr3_aa: CASSQTGTGSNQPQHF
cdr3_nt: TGTGCCAGCAGCCAGACCGGGACAGGGAGCAATCAGCCCCAGCATTTT

d_call: TRBD1
clone_size: -
v_call: TRBV4-2
j_call: TRBJ2-7
cdr3_aa: CASSQDRGRSYEQYF
cdr3_nt: TGTGCCAGCAGCCAAGACAGGGGGCGCTCCTACGAGCAGTACTTC

d_call: -
clone_size: many
v_call: TRBV7-3
j_call: TRBJ2-3
cdr3_aa: CASSFRRTDTQYF
cdr3_nt: TGTGCCAGCAGCTTCAGAAGAACAGATACGCAGTATTTT

d_call: TRBD1
clone_size: many
v_call: TRBV27
j_call: TRBJ1-1
cdr3_aa: CASRTTGPTEAFF
cdr3_nt: TGTGCCAGCAGAACGACAGGGCCCACTGAAGCTTTCTTT

d_call: -
clone_size: few
v_call: TRBV7-3
j_call: TRBJ2-2
cdr3_aa: CASSLRGIGELFF
cdr3_nt: TGTGCCAGCAGCTTACGGGGGATCGGGGAGCTGTTTTTT

d_call: -
clone_size: few
v_call: TRBV6-2/TRBV6-3
j_call: TRBJ2-7
cdr3_aa: CASRPRQAYEQYF
cdr3_nt: TGTGCCAGCAGACCACGACAGGCCTACGAGCAGTACTTC

d_call: -
clone_size: many
v_call: TRBV9
j_call: TRBJ2-3
cdr3_aa: CASSVLTNTDTQYF
cdr3_nt: TGTGCCAGCAGCGTTTTAACCAACACAGATACGCAGTATTTT

d_call: -
clone_size: many
v_call: TRBV5-1
j_call: TRBJ1-2
cdr3_aa: CASSLRAGESYGYTF
cdr3_nt: TGCGCCAGCAGCTTGAGGGCAGGAGAGTCCTATGGCTACACCTTC

d_call: -
clone_size: many
v_call: TRBV24-1
j_call: TRBJ2-7
cdr3_aa: CATSDSDKIYEQYF
cdr3_nt: TGTGCCACCAGTGATTCCGACAAGATCTACGAGCAGTACTTC

d_call: -
clone_size: few
v_call: TRBV4-3
j_call: TRBJ1-1
cdr3_aa: CASSQVVGTNTEAFF
cdr3_nt: TGCGCCAGCAGCCAAGTTGTAGGGACGAACACTGAAGCTTTCTTT

d_call: -
clone_size: many
v_call: TRBV28
j_call: TRBJ2-1
cdr3_aa: CASSYRVGGNEQFF
cdr3_nt: TGTGCCAGCAGTTACAGGGTGGGGGGCAATGAGCAGTTCTTC

d_call: TRBD1
clone_size: many
v_call: TRBV12-3/TRBV12-4
j_call: TRBJ2-5
cdr3_aa: CASSQSGQGGETQYF
cdr3_nt: TGTGCCAGCAGCCAGAGTGGACAGGGGGGCGAGACCCAGTACTTC